One and the same sample provided the 22 T cell receptor beta chains below, sequenced in a study of monozygotic twins with inflammatory bowel disease. TCRdb re-called the 5' RACE reads and gives one entry per CDR3 protein, without DNA. This sample's clone table lists approximately 400,000 distinct CDR3 sequences. The sequencing sample was made of blood. The receptors shown here come from a human donor with ulcerative colitis or Crohn's disease, or a healthy co-twin of an affected twin (not recorded which).

The chain couples TRBV20-1 to TRBJ1-5; the D call of TRBD1 rests on TCRdb alone, since no DNA is present to check it. The CDR3 runs to 14 residues. The germline V gene has CDR1 DFQATT and CDR2 SNEGSKA (reference sequence). This CDR3 is CSAGRQGSNQPQHF.

This chain uses TRBV4-3 with TRBJ2-5. Germline CDR1 is LGHNA and CDR2 is YSLEER. The CDR3 has 15 residues. This chain's CDR3 is CASSQELAFQETQYF.

V gene TRBV27 combines with J gene TRBJ2-2; TCRdb's D gene call, TRBD1, goes unchecked for lack of DNA. This CDR3 spans 16 amino acids. The germline CDR1 and CDR2 sequences are MNHEY and SMNVEV (reference sequence). CDR3 region: CASSFAPGVGTGELFF.

The genes are TRBV27 and TRBJ2-1; the TCRdb call, TRBD2, lacks DNA for checking. The CDR3 is made up of 17 amino acids. Per the germline V gene, CDR1 is MNHEY and CDR2 is SMNVEV (reference sequence). CDR3: CASIGLAGGWAYNEQFF.

The V call is TRBV12-3 or TRBV12-4, the J call TRBJ1-2. CDR3 length: 13 amino acids. The CDR3 region is CASSLDSTDGYTF.

This chain connects TRBV28 to TRBJ2-7; no DNA is available, so the TRBD1 call from TCRdb remains unchecked. Germline V CDR1 and CDR2: MDHEN, SYDVKM. This CDR3 spans 14 amino acids. The CDR3 region is CASRHRDTFYEQYF.

The chain employs TRBV27 and TRBJ2-5; TCRdb calls TRBD1, which cannot be checked without DNA. Germline CDR1 is MNHEY and CDR2 is SMNVEV (reference sequence). The CDR3 has 16 amino acids. The CDR3 is CASSLGGLGSGETQYF.

CDR3 sequence: CSARAANYGYTF. The chain is built from TRBV20-1 and TRBJ1-2. The CDR3 contains 12 residues. Germline assignment: CDR1 DFQATT and CDR2 SNEGSKA (reference sequence).

This chain joins TRBV5-4 and TRBJ1-6. There are 12 residues in the CDR3. CDR1 is SGHNT, CDR2 YYREEE, per germline (reference sequence). CDR3 amino acids: CASSLGESPLHF.

The chain employs TRBV30 and TRBJ2-6; the D call from TCRdb, TRBD1, cannot be confirmed without DNA. The CDR3 has 17 amino acids. CDR1 and CDR2 from the germline V gene are GTSNPN and SVGIG (reference sequence). The CDR3 protein is CAWNRGKHRSGANVLTF.

The V gene is TRBV20-1, the J gene TRBJ1-1. CDR3 length: 11 amino acids. In germline, CDR1 is DFQATT, CDR2 SNEGSKA (reference sequence). CDR3 residues: CSARGGAEAFF.

The CDR3 sequence: CASSLAGGQRGYTF. The chain couples TRBV7-9 to TRBJ1-2; TCRdb designates TRBD1, a call that cannot be tested without DNA. The CDR3 runs to 14 residues. Per germline, CDR1 SEHNR and CDR2 FQNEAQ (reference sequence).

This sequence joins TRBV12-3 or TRBV12-4 and TRBJ1-6. This CDR3 contains 12 residues. The CDR3 region is CASGIPTSPLHF.

The V gene is TRBV20-1, the J gene TRBJ1-2. CDR3 length: 14 amino acids. Germline V lookup: CDR1 DFQATT, CDR2 SNEGSKA (reference sequence). The CDR3 sequence: CSARDVRIPHGYTF.

This rearrangement joins TRBV20-1 to TRBJ1-2. Germline V gene data show CDR1 as DFQATT and CDR2 as SNEGSKA (reference sequence). The CDR3 is made up of 14 amino acids. The chain's CDR3 is CSARPQPSNYGYTF.

The chain couples TRBV27 to TRBJ1-1; TCRdb returns TRBD1, unconfirmable since there is no DNA. Looked up from germline, CDR1 is MNHEY and CDR2 is SMNVEV (reference sequence). The CDR3 sequence is 14 residues long. This CDR3 reads CASSGTGSYLRAFF.

This chain links TRBV18 with TRBJ1-4. This CDR3 spans 15 amino acids. Germline V gives CDR1 KGHSH, CDR2 LQKENI. This chain's CDR3 is CASSPPGRTNEKLFF.

The chain couples TRBV18 to TRBJ2-2. The CDR3 runs 16 residues. Germline CDR1 and CDR2: KGHSH and LQKENI. The CDR3 here is CASSPPNQADTGELFF.

This chain links TRBV28 with TRBJ1-1. Germline values: CDR1 MDHEN, CDR2 SYDVKM. CDR3 size: 16 residues. CDR3: CASSLYLGMAYTEAFF.

The rearrangement joins TRBV5-1 to TRBJ2-7. CDR1 and CDR2 (germline): SGHRS, YFSETQ. The CDR3 spans 13 residues. The CDR3 region is CASSLVGLREQYF.

The CDR3 reads CASTSQRYGYTF. V and J are TRBV2 and TRBJ1-2. Germline lookup yields CDR1 SNHLY and CDR2 FYNNEI. The CDR3 covers 12 residues.

CDR3 sequence reads: CASSQFGTGINTEAFF. The rearrangement uses TRBV4-1 and TRBJ1-1; as DNA is missing, the TRBD1 call by TCRdb cannot be tested. CDR1 is MGHRA and CDR2 is YSYEKL in the germline V gene. The CDR3 has 16 amino acids.